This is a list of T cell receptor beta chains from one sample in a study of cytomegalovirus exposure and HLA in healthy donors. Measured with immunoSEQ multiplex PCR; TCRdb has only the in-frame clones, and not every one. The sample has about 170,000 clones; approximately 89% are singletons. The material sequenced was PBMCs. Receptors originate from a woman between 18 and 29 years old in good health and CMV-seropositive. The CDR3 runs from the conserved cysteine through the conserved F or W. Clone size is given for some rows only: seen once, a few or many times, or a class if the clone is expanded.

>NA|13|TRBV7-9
CASSPQGNQPQHF
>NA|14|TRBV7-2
CASSLAWSSPEQYF
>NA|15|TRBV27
CASGGGTVMNTEAFF
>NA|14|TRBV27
CATQGLASDNEQFF
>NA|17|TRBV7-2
CASSLVSPALYHYEQYF
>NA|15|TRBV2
CASSATDRVNQPQHF
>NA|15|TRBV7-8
CASSKRDRGNGELFF
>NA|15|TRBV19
CASSFPAGAGHEQYF
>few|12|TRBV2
CASMIQRAEAFF
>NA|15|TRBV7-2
CASSPKDRGTYEQYF
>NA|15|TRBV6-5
CASSPRGHRNQPQHF
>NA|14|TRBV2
CASRGQRGYNEQFF
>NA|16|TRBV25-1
CASSEARGSSYNEQFF
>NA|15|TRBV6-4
CASSEASGRASEQFF
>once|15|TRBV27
CASSSDRWRTGELFF
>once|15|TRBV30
CAWSPWDSTNYGYTF
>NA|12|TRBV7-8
CASSFLHYGYTF
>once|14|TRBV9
CASSVQGGAYGYTF
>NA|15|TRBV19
CASSIVASGANVLTF
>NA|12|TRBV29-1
CSVDRGRPEAFF
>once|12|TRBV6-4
CKGDRMNTEAFF
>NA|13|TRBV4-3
CASSLAGGYEQYF